These 13 T cell receptor beta chains came from one sample sequenced in a study of beta chain features in type 1 diabetes. Study-level findings and limits: Across all four CD4+ subsets, people with type 1 diabetes showed modestly shorter TCRB CDR3s.

The whole isolated RNA underwent reverse transcription, so sequencing captured expressed TCRB transcripts. Using immunoSEQ multiplex PCR, the repertoire was profiled, and TCRdb retains in-frame clones only, with some absent. The sample has a few hundred thousand clones; over 9% are singletons. For these TCRs, the target antigens are not known. The sequenced sample was central memory CD4+ T cells from blood. The receptors were gathered from a man between 25 and 39 years old with type 1 diabetes.

There are many counts of this clone. The rearrangement joins TRBV5-8 to TRBJ2-2; 8 bases are shared with TRBD2. Germline V gene lookup returns CDR1 SGHTS and CDR2 YDEGEE. This CDR3 is built from 15 residues. V lost 7 bases to trimming and J lost 3 bases; unmatched junction nucleotides: 8. DNA for the CDR3: TGTGCCAGCCCCGGGAGGGCCTTGTACACCGGGGAGCTGTTTTTT. As protein: CASPGRALYTGELFF.

This sequence joins TRBV7-2 and TRBJ2-7, with D perhaps TRBD2 (5 bases). Germline V gene lookup returns CDR1 SGHTA and CDR2 FQGNSA. The CDR3 consists of 12 residues. V lost 2 bases to trimming and J lost 5 bases, with 7 bases between them. The DNA of the CDR3 is TGTGCCAGCAGCTTAAGAGGGAACGAGCAGTACTTC. Encoded protein: CASSLRGNEQYF. Full variable domain (outside the CDR3, taken from reference TRBV7-2 and TRBJ2-7): GAGVSQSPSNKVTEKGKDVELRCDPISGHTALYWYRQSLGQGLEFLIYFQGNSAPDKSGLPSDRFSAERTGGSVSTLTIQRTQQEDSAVYLCASSLRGNEQYFGPGTRLTVT.

The V gene is TRBV5-1, the J gene TRBJ2-1, with TRBD1 identical over 12 bases. The length of the CDR3 is 15 residues. CDR1 and CDR2 from the germline V gene are SGHRS and YFSETQ. The junction had 10 bases not matched to a gene; V was cut back by 1 base and J by 14 bases. The CDR3 DNA is TGCGCCAGCAGCTTGCGCCAGGGACAGGGGGCGAGGGAGTTCTTC. It codes for CASSLRQGQGAREFF.

The chain combines TRBV28 with TRBJ2-7, with 7 bases lining up with TRBD2. This CDR3 comprises 15 residues. CDR1 is MDHEN, CDR2 SYDVKM, per germline. J gave up 0 bases and V 7 bases, and 9 bases lay outside the gene matches. The CDR3 protein is CASTLVGGGSYEQYF. The CDR3 DNA reads TGTGCCAGCACCCTTGTGGGGGGGGGCTCCTACGAGCAGTACTTC.

V and J are TRBV19 and TRBJ1-2; D gene unclear. The length of the CDR3 is 13 residues. V was trimmed by 7 bases and J by 4 bases, leaving 13 bases between them. Per germline, CDR1 LNHDA and CDR2 SQIVND (reference sequence). This CDR3 is CASKSPGSYGYTF. DNA for the CDR3: TGTGCCAGTAAGAGTCCAGGTTCCTATGGCTACACCTTC.

This clone was seen a handful of times. This chain links TRBV11-3 with TRBJ2-7, with a tentative D call TRBD1 (5 bases). CDR1 and CDR2 from the germline V gene are SGHNT and YENEEA. V shed 2 bases and J shed 0 bases, with 5 bases lying between them. This CDR3 region has 13 residues. The CDR3 region is CASSLQGSYEQYF. The CDR3 DNA sequence: TGTGCCAGCAGCTTACAGGGCTCCTACGAGCAGTACTTC.

The chain is built from TRBV5-1 and TRBJ2-7; unclear D gene. Germline assignment: CDR1 SGHRS and CDR2 YFSETQ. Between the trimmed V and J ends, which lost 0 bases and 4 bases, there was a span of 14 bases. This CDR3 comprises 15 residues. The CDR3 bases are TGCGCCAGCAGCTTGGCCCAGGCGGCAATATACGAGCAGTACTTC. Protein sequence: CASSLAQAAIYEQYF.

This clone was detected only a few times. The rearrangement links TRBV6-5 to TRBJ2-5, with a tentative D call TRBD1 (5 bases). The CDR3 has 14 residues. Germline lookup yields CDR1 MNHEY and CDR2 SVGAGI. Trimming took 5 bases from V and 1 from J, leaving 11 bases between them. The CDR3 sequence is CASSAQAIQETQYF. The CDR3, as DNA: TGTGCCAGCAGTGCACAGGCCATCCAAGAGACCCAGTACTTC.

The chain combines TRBV7-9 with TRBJ2-1; D gene uncertain. Between the trimmed V and J ends, which lost 6 bases and 4 bases, there was a span of 16 bases. Germline assignment: CDR1 SEHNR and CDR2 FQNEAQ (reference sequence). The CDR3 spans 15 residues. CDR3 amino acids: CASRGNFGSYNEQFF. Here the CDR3 DNA reads TGTGCCAGCAGGGGTAATTTTGGGTCGTACAATGAGCAGTTCTTC.

This clone was observed a few times. The chain has TRBV5-4 and TRBJ1-1; D is unclear. The V end was cut by 0 bases, the J end by 5 bases, with 14 bases between. This CDR3 region has 15 residues. CDR1 and CDR2 (germline): SGHNT, YYREEE (reference sequence). The CDR3 bases are TGTGCCAGCAGCTTGGAGGTCGGGGTAGCGACTGAAGCTTTCTTT. It is translated as CASSLEVGVATEAFF.

There are many counts of this clone. The chain joins TRBV6-5 to TRBJ2-1, with D unresolved. V dropped 6 bases and J dropped 6 bases, with 9 bases sitting between them. The CDR3 spans 12 residues. Germline-derived CDR1 and CDR2 are MNHEY and SVGAGI. CDR3: CASSRLSNEQFF. In nucleotides, the CDR3 is TGTGCCAGCAGCCGCCTCTCCAATGAGCAGTTCTTC.

There are a few counts of this clone. CDR3 nucleotide sequence: TGCAGCGTGCGACAGGGACCCTATGGCTACACCTTC. Translated, it gives CSVRQGPYGYTF. The genes are TRBV29-1 and TRBJ1-2, with 7 positions matching TRBD1. The V segment lost 6 bases and the J segment 4 bases; nucleotides outside the gene matches: 5. Germline V gene sequence: CDR1 SQVTM, CDR2 ANQGSEA. The CDR3 contains 12 residues.

This clone came up many times. The V and J genes are TRBV10-3 and TRBJ2-3; TRBD1 matches 8 bases. Trimming removed 3 bases from V and 6 bases from J; junction bases left unmatched: 5. CDR3 length: 14 residues. From germline, CDR1 is ENHRY and CDR2 SYGVKD. CDR3 sequence: CAISDNQGADTQYF. For the CDR3, the DNA is TGTGCCATCAGTGATAACCAGGGGGCGGATACGCAGTATTTT.